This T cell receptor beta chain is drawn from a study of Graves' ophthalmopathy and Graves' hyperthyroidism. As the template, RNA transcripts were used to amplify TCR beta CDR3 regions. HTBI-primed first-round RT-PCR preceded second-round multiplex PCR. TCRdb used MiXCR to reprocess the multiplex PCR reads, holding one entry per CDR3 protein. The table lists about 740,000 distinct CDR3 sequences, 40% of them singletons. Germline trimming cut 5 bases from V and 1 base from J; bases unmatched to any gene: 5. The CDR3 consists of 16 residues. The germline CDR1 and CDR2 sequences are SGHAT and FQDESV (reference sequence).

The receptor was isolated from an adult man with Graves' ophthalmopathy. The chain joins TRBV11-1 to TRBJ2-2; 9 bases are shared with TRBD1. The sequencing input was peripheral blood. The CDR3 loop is CASSHGQGMNTGELFF. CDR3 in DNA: TGTGCCAGCAGCCACGGACAGGGGATGAACACCGGGGAGCTGTTTTTT.